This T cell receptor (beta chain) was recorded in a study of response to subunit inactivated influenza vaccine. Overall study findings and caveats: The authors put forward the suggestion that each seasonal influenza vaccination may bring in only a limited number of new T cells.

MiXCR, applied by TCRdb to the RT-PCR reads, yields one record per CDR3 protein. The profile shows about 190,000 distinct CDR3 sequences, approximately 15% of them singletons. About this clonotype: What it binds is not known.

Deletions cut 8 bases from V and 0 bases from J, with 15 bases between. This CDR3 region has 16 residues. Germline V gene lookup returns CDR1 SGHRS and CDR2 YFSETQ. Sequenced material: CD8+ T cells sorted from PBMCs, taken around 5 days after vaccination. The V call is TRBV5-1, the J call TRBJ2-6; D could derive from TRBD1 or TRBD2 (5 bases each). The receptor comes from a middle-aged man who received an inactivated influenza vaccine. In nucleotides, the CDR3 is TGCGCCAGTACCAGCAAGGGGAGCTCTGGGGCCAACGTCCTGACTTTC. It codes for CASTSKGSSGANVLTF.